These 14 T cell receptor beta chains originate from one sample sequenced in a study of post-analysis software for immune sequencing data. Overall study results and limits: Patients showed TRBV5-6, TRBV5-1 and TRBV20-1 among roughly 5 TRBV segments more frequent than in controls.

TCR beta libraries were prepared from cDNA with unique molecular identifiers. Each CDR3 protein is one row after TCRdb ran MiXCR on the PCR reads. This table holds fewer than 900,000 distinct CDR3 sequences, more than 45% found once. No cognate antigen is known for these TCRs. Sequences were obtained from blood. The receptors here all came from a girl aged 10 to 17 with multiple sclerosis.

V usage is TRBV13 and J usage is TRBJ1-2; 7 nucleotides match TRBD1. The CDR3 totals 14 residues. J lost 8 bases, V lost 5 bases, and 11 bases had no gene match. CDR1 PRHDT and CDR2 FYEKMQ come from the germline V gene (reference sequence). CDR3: CASSKGQNLEGYTF. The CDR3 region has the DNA TGTGCCAGCAGCAAGGGACAGAACCTCGAGGGCTACACCTTC.

The CDR3 is CASSPSASGGAKNIQYF. The DNA of the CDR3 is TGTGCCAGCTCACCGTCTGCGAGCGGGGGGGCCAAAAACATTCAGTACTTC. The V and J genes are TRBV18 and TRBJ2-4; TRBD2 agrees at 9 bases. This CDR3 is built from 17 residues. V shed 3 bases, J shed 1 base, and the junction held 7 bases outside the gene matches. Germline CDR1 and CDR2: KGHSH and LQKENI.

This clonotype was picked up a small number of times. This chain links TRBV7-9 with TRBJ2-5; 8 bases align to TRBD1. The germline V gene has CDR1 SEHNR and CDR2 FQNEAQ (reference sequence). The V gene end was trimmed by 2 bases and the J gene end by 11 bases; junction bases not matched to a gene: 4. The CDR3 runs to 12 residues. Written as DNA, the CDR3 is TGTGCCAGCAGCTTAAAGGACAGGGAGCAGTACTTC. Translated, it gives CASSLKDREQYF.

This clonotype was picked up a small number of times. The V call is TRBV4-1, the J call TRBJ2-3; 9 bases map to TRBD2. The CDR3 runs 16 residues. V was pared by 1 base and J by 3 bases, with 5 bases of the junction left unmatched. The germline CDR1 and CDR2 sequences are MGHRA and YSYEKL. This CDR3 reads CASSQASGTATDTQYF. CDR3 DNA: TGCGCCAGCAGCCAAGCTAGCGGGACAGCGACAGATACGCAGTATTTT.

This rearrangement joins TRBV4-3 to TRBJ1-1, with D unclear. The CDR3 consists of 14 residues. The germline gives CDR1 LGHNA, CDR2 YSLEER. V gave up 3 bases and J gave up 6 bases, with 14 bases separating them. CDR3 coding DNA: TGCGCCAGCAGCCAGATGGACGGAAACCCTGAAGCTTTCTTT. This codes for CASSQMDGNPEAFF.

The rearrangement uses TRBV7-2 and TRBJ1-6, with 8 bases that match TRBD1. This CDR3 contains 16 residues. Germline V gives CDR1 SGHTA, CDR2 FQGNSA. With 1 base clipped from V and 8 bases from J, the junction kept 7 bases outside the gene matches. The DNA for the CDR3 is TGTGCCAGCAGCTTAGTTGCAGGGGGCGGACATTCACCCCTCCACTTT. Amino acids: CASSLVAGGGHSPLHF.

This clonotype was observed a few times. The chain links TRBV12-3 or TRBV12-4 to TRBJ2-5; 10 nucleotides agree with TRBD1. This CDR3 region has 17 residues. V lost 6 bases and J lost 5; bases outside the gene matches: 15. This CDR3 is CASRPGQGSLSQETQYF. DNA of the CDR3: TGTGCCAGCAGACCGGGACAGGGGAGCCTTAGCCAGGAGACCCAGTACTTC.

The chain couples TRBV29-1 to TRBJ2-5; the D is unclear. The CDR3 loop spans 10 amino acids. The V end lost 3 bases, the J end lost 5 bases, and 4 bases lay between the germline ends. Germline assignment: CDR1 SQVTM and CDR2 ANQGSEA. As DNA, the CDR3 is TGCAGCGTTGATGATGAGACCCAGTACTTC. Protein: CSVDDETQYF.

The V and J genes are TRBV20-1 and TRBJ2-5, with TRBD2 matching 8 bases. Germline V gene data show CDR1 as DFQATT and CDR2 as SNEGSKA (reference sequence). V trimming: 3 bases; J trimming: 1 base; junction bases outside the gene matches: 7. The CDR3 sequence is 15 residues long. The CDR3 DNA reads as TGCAGTGCTAGTCTGCGGCGGGGGGTCCAAGAGACCCAGTACTTC. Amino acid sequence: CSASLRRGVQETQYF.

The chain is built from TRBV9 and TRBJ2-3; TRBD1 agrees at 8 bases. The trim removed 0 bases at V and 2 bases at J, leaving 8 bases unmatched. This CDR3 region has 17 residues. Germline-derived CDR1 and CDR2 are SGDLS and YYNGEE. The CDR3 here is CASSVDPGQGLTDTQYF. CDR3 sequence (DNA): TGTGCCAGCAGCGTAGACCCTGGACAGGGACTCACAGATACGCAGTATTTT. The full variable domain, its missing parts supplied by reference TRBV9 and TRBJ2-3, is DSGVTQTPKHLITATGQRVTLRCSPRSGDLSVYWYQQSLDQGLQFLIQYYNGEERAKGNILERFSAQQFPDLHSELNLSSLELGDSALYFCASSVDPGQGLTDTQYFGPGTRLTVL.

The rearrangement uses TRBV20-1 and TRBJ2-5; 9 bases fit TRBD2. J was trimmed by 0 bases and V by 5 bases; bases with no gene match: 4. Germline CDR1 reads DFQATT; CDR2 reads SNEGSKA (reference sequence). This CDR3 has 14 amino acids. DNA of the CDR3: TGCAGTGCTGGGCCTAGCGGGAACCAAGAGACCCAGTACTTC. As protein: CSAGPSGNQETQYF.

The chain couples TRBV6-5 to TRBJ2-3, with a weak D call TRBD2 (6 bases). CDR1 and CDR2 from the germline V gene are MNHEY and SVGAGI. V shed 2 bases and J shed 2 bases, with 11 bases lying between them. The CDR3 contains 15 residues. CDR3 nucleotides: TGTGCCAGCAGTTACATTAGCGGCCTCACAGATACGCAGTATTTT. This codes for CASSYISGLTDTQYF.

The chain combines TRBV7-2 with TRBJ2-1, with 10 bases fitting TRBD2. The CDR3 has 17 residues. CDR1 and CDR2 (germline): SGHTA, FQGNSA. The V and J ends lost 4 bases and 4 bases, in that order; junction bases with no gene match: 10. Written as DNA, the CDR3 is TGTGCCAGCAGCTCCCCAAAGTCTAGCGGGGGTTACAATGAGCAGTTCTTC. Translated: CASSSPKSSGGYNEQFF.

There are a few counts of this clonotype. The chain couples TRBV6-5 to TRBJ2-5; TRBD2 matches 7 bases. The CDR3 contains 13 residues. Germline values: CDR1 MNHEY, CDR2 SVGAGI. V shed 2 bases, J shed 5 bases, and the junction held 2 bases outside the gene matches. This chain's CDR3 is CASSYAGVETQYF. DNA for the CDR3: TGTGCCAGCAGTTACGCGGGAGTGGAGACCCAGTACTTC.